This TCR beta chain was sequenced during a study of CXCR3-negative and CXCR3-positive naive CD8 T cells. UMI labels and 5' RACE were used to prepare the TRB cDNA libraries. TCRdb reanalyzed the 5' RACE reads, giving one entry per CDR3 protein sequence and no DNA. This listing includes 55,000 to 65,000 distinct CDR3 sequences. About this clonotype: The antigen remains unidentified.

General study points: When CXCR3-positive naive cells were set against CXCR3-negative naive cells, the former had more hydrophobic TRB CDR3s.

The CDR3 extends over 18 amino acids. CDR1 is MDHEN, CDR2 SYDVKM, per germline. This clonotype was obtained from a human donor in good health. Some clones in this sample may be carry-over from other donors' samples. The chain joins TRBV28 to TRBJ2-1; no DNA is available, so the TRBD1 call from TCRdb remains unchecked. Sequencing was performed on naive CXCR3+ CD8+ T cells from blood. Subset defined: CD45RO-CCR7+CD27+CD95- naive CD8+ T cells expressing CXCR3 (TNR3+). The CDR3 sequence is CASSLSRLRGAVYNEQFF.